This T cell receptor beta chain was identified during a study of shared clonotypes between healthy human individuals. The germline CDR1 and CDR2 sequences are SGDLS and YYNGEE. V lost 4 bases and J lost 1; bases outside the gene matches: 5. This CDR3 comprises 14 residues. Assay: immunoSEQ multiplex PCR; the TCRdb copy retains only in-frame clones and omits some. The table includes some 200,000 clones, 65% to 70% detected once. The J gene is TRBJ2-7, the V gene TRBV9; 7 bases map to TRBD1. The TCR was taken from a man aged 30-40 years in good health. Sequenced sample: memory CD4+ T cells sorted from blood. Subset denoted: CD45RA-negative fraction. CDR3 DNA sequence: TGTGCCAGCAGCCCCAGGGGGATATCCTACGAGCAGTACTTC. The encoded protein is CASSPRGISYEQYF.